These T cell receptor beta chains were read from a single sample in a study of T cell responses to AZD1222 COVID-19 vaccine. Assay: immunoSEQ multiplex PCR; the TCRdb copy retains only in-frame clones and omits some. The sample consists of over 150,000 clones, roughly nine tenths of them appearing once. Material: peripheral blood, obtained on day 0 of MenACWY control vaccination. The receptor source for this set is an adult in good health. Both conserved end residues are part of each CDR3. A D gene is named only where the DNA matches it firmly. Rows give clone size only sometimes, using once, few, many, or a class for an expanded clone.

d_call: .; clone_size: .; v_call: TRBV15; j_call: TRBJ1-4; cdr3_nt: TGTGCCACCAGCAGCAGGGGCCCTGAAAAACTGTTTTTT; cdr3_aa: CATSSRGPEKLFF
d_call: .; clone_size: .; v_call: TRBV24-1; j_call: TRBJ1-2; cdr3_nt: TGTGCCACCAGTGAGAACGGATATGGCTACACCTTC; cdr3_aa: CATSENGYGYTF
d_call: .; clone_size: once; v_call: TRBV6-5; j_call: TRBJ1-2; cdr3_nt: TGTGCCAGCAGCCCGACGGAGCTCCGCTATGGCTACACCTTC; cdr3_aa: CASSPTELRYGYTF
d_call: .; clone_size: .; v_call: TRBV12-3/TRBV12-4; j_call: TRBJ1-2; cdr3_nt: TGTGCCAGCAGTTTATTTGGTCCAGGGGGCTACACCTTC; cdr3_aa: CASSLFGPGGYTF
d_call: .; clone_size: .; v_call: TRBV9; j_call: TRBJ2-5; cdr3_nt: TGTGCCAGCAGCGAACCGGCAGAGACCCAGTACTTC; cdr3_aa: CASSEPAETQYF
d_call: .; clone_size: .; v_call: TRBV14; j_call: TRBJ2-7; cdr3_nt: TGTGCCAGCAGCCAATTGGGCCTAGGCGAGCAGTACTTC; cdr3_aa: CASSQLGLGEQYF
d_call: .; clone_size: .; v_call: TRBV5-6; j_call: TRBJ2-6; cdr3_nt: TGTGCCAGCAGCACGGCGGGCAGCTTATCTGGGGCCAACGTCCTGACTTTC; cdr3_aa: CASSTAGSLSGANVLTF
d_call: TRBD2; clone_size: .; v_call: TRBV30; j_call: TRBJ2-3; cdr3_nt: TGTGCCTGGAGTGCCCTCCCGGGACTAGGCTCAGATACGCAGTATTTT; cdr3_aa: CAWSALPGLGSDTQYF
d_call: .; clone_size: .; v_call: TRBV19; j_call: TRBJ1-3; cdr3_nt: TGTGCCAGTCGCCGGTGGGGGGCGGACTCTGGAAACACCATATATTTT; cdr3_aa: CASRRWGADSGNTIYF
d_call: TRBD1; clone_size: .; v_call: TRBV30; j_call: TRBJ1-2; cdr3_nt: TGTGCCTGGCTGAGGACAGGGAACTATGGCTACACCTTC; cdr3_aa: CAWLRTGNYGYTF
d_call: .; clone_size: .; v_call: TRBV10-3; j_call: TRBJ1-2; cdr3_nt: TGTGCCATCAGTTTCCCTGGGGCTAACTATGGCTACACCTTC; cdr3_aa: CAISFPGANYGYTF
d_call: .; clone_size: .; v_call: TRBV7-2; j_call: TRBJ1-6; cdr3_nt: TGTGCCAGCAGCTTAGCCCTGAGTTCCCTCCACTTT; cdr3_aa: CASSLALSSLHF
d_call: .; clone_size: .; v_call: TRBV7-2; j_call: TRBJ2-7; cdr3_nt: TGTGCCAGCAGCCTTGGGACAGCGGGGGAGCAGTACTTC; cdr3_aa: CASSLGTAGEQYF
d_call: .; clone_size: .; v_call: TRBV11-3; j_call: TRBJ2-3; cdr3_nt: TGTGCCAGCAGCGCTACGAAGCCCGGCGGAGATACGCAGTATTTT; cdr3_aa: CASSATKPGGDTQYF
d_call: TRBD1; clone_size: .; v_call: TRBV5-1; j_call: TRBJ1-2; cdr3_nt: TGCGCCAGCAGAGACAGGGGGGACTATGGCTACACCTTC; cdr3_aa: CASRDRGDYGYTF
d_call: TRBD1; clone_size: once; v_call: TRBV28; j_call: TRBJ2-4; cdr3_nt: TGTGCCAGCCGCGGACAGGGTAGAACCAAAAACATTCAGTACTTC; cdr3_aa: CASRGQGRTKNIQYF
d_call: .; clone_size: .; v_call: TRBV27; j_call: TRBJ1-2; cdr3_nt: TGTGCCAGCAGGCTTAGAGTCAAGAAAGGAGGCTACACCTTC; cdr3_aa: CASRLRVKKGGYTF
d_call: TRBD2; clone_size: .; v_call: TRBV5-1; j_call: TRBJ2-5; cdr3_nt: TGCGCCAGCAGCCCCCGGACTAGCGGGAGGGCCCAGGAGACCCAGTACTTC; cdr3_aa: CASSPRTSGRAQETQYF
d_call: .; clone_size: .; v_call: TRBV5-1; j_call: TRBJ2-5; cdr3_nt: TGCGCCAGCAGCTCTAACGCTCGTTGGGGGGAAGAGACCCAGTACTTC; cdr3_aa: CASSSNARWGEETQYF
d_call: .; clone_size: .; v_call: TRBV2; j_call: TRBJ2-7; cdr3_nt: TGTGCCAGCACCCGACGGACTTCCTACGAGCAGTACTTC; cdr3_aa: CASTRRTSYEQYF
d_call: .; clone_size: .; v_call: TRBV3-1/TRBV3-2; j_call: TRBJ1-5; cdr3_nt: TGTGCCAGCAGCCAAGATCCTGGGGGGAAGGGCCAGCCCCAGCATTTT; cdr3_aa: CASSQDPGGKGQPQHF
d_call: .; clone_size: few; v_call: TRBV2; j_call: TRBJ1-5; cdr3_nt: TGTGCCAGCGGCCTCAGGATCAATCAGCCCCAGCATTTT; cdr3_aa: CASGLRINQPQHF
d_call: TRBD1; clone_size: .; v_call: TRBV29-1; j_call: TRBJ1-3; cdr3_nt: TGCAGCGTTGAACTCCATACAGGGGTCTCTGGAAACACCATATATTTT; cdr3_aa: CSVELHTGVSGNTIYF
d_call: TRBD2; clone_size: .; v_call: TRBV3-1/TRBV3-2; j_call: TRBJ2-7; cdr3_nt: TGTGCCTGCACGCACGGGAGGGCATCGGACGAGCAGTACTTC; cdr3_aa: CACTHGRASDEQYF
d_call: .; clone_size: .; v_call: TRBV20-1; j_call: TRBJ2-1; cdr3_nt: TGCAGTGGGGGGGAGTACAATGAGCAGTTCTTC; cdr3_aa: CSGGEYNEQFF
d_call: .; clone_size: .; v_call: TRBV3-1/TRBV3-2; j_call: TRBJ1-1; cdr3_nt: TGTGCCAGCAGCCAAGGTCAGGGGTGGACTGAAGCTTTCTTT; cdr3_aa: CASSQGQGWTEAFF
d_call: TRBD1; clone_size: .; v_call: TRBV5-4; j_call: TRBJ2-1; cdr3_nt: TGTGCCAGCAGCCTAGTTCAGGGGGCCTATGAGCAGTTCTTC; cdr3_aa: CASSLVQGAYEQFF
d_call: .; clone_size: .; v_call: TRBV24-1; j_call: TRBJ1-5; cdr3_nt: TGTGCCACCAGTGTCAGAGGAGATCAGCCCCAGCATTTT; cdr3_aa: CATSVRGDQPQHF
d_call: .; clone_size: once; v_call: TRBV7-9; j_call: TRBJ2-2; cdr3_nt: TGTGCCAGCAGCTTATTAGGGGGGCCGAACACCGGGGAGCTGTTTTTT; cdr3_aa: CASSLLGGPNTGELFF
d_call: .; clone_size: .; v_call: TRBV6-5; j_call: TRBJ1-2; cdr3_nt: TGTGCCAGCAGTTACAATCGGATGACCTATGGCTACACCTTC; cdr3_aa: CASSYNRMTYGYTF
d_call: TRBD2; clone_size: .; v_call: TRBV7-2; j_call: TRBJ2-3; cdr3_nt: TGTGCCAGCAGCTTAGCGCTAGCGGGATTAGTGAATACGCAGTATTTT; cdr3_aa: CASSLALAGLVNTQYF
d_call: .; clone_size: .; v_call: TRBV11-3; j_call: TRBJ1-2; cdr3_nt: TGTGCCAGCAGCTTTGGTCCTAATGGCTACACCTTC; cdr3_aa: CASSFGPNGYTF
d_call: TRBD1; clone_size: .; v_call: TRBV11-2; j_call: TRBJ1-3; cdr3_nt: TGTGCCAGCAGCCCTTGGACAGGCGGCACCATATATTTT; cdr3_aa: CASSPWTGGTIYF
d_call: .; clone_size: once; v_call: TRBV12-5; j_call: TRBJ2-1; cdr3_nt: TGTGCTAGTGGTTACGATTTGCTTGGGGGCGCGGGTGAGCAGTTCTTC; cdr3_aa: CASGYDLLGGAGEQFF
d_call: .; clone_size: .; v_call: TRBV5-5; j_call: TRBJ2-6; cdr3_nt: TGTGCCAGCAGCCGAACGTGGGTCTCTGGGGCCAACGTCCTGACTTTC; cdr3_aa: CASSRTWVSGANVLTF
d_call: .; clone_size: .; v_call: TRBV21-1; j_call: TRBJ2-7; cdr3_nt: TGTAAAGGGAGAAACGTATACGAGCAGTACTTC; cdr3_aa: CKGRNVYEQYF
d_call: TRBD1; clone_size: .; v_call: TRBV30; j_call: TRBJ1-6; cdr3_nt: TGTGCCTGGACCCCCGGACAGGCTTATAATTCACCCCTCCACTTT; cdr3_aa: CAWTPGQAYNSPLHF
d_call: TRBD2; clone_size: .; v_call: TRBV7-2; j_call: TRBJ2-7; cdr3_nt: TGTGCCAGCAGCTTCCAAGCTAGCGGGAGGGGACCCTCCTACGAGCAGTACTTC; cdr3_aa: CASSFQASGRGPSYEQYF
d_call: TRBD1; clone_size: once; v_call: TRBV15; j_call: TRBJ2-6; cdr3_nt: TGTGCCACCAGCAGAAGTGGGACAGGGGTGGCTGGGGCCAACGTCCTGACTTTC; cdr3_aa: CATSRSGTGVAGANVLTF
d_call: .; clone_size: .; v_call: TRBV2; j_call: TRBJ1-5; cdr3_nt: TGTGCCAGCAGTGACCGCCAGGGCGATCAGCCCCAGCATTTT; cdr3_aa: CASSDRQGDQPQHF
d_call: TRBD1; clone_size: .; v_call: TRBV23-1; j_call: TRBJ1-1; cdr3_nt: TGCGCCAGCAGTCAACCCGGACAGGCCGATGCTTTCTTT; cdr3_aa: CASSQPGQADAFF
d_call: .; clone_size: .; v_call: TRBV29-1; j_call: TRBJ2-1; cdr3_nt: TGCAGCGTTGAAGGCCTAGCTAATGAGCAGTTCTTC; cdr3_aa: CSVEGLANEQFF
d_call: .; clone_size: once; v_call: TRBV7-2; j_call: TRBJ1-3; cdr3_nt: TGTGCCAGCAGCTCCTCAGGTCAGAGCTCTGGAAACACCATATATTTT; cdr3_aa: CASSSSGQSSGNTIYF
d_call: .; clone_size: .; v_call: TRBV15; j_call: TRBJ1-3; cdr3_nt: TGTGCCACCAGCAGAGATCTGGGGGCCTGGGCTCCTGGAAACACCATATATTTT; cdr3_aa: CATSRDLGAWAPGNTIYF
d_call: TRBD1; clone_size: .; v_call: TRBV29-1; j_call: TRBJ2-5; cdr3_nt: TGCAGCGCTAAAGCCGGGACAGGGAAGAGAACCCAGTACTTC; cdr3_aa: CSAKAGTGKRTQYF
d_call: .; clone_size: once; v_call: TRBV5-1; j_call: TRBJ1-3; cdr3_nt: TGCGCCAGCAGCATCGGACGGACTGGAAACACCATATATTTT; cdr3_aa: CASSIGRTGNTIYF
d_call: TRBD1; clone_size: .; v_call: TRBV5-5; j_call: TRBJ1-5; cdr3_nt: TGTGCCAGCAGCAATTGGGACAGGCGAGAGTATCAGCCCCAGCATTTT; cdr3_aa: CASSNWDRREYQPQHF
d_call: TRBD1; clone_size: .; v_call: TRBV9; j_call: TRBJ1-3; cdr3_nt: TGTGCCAGCAGCGTATTTGCGGGACAGAGCTCTGGAAACACCATATATTTT; cdr3_aa: CASSVFAGQSSGNTIYF
d_call: TRBD2; clone_size: .; v_call: TRBV6-2/TRBV6-3; j_call: TRBJ2-1; cdr3_nt: TGTGCCAGCAGTTGGGACCAAAGCGGGGTAAGCTCCTACAATGAGCAGTTCTTC; cdr3_aa: CASSWDQSGVSSYNEQFF
d_call: TRBD1; clone_size: .; v_call: TRBV7-7; j_call: TRBJ2-2; cdr3_nt: TGTGCTAGCAGTCCCGACAGGGTGAACACCGGGGAGCTGTTTTTT; cdr3_aa: CASSPDRVNTGELFF
d_call: .; clone_size: few; v_call: TRBV18; j_call: TRBJ1-5; cdr3_nt: TGTGCCAGCTCACCCCAGGGTCGTGGCAATCAGCCCCAGCATTTT; cdr3_aa: CASSPQGRGNQPQHF
d_call: .; clone_size: .; v_call: TRBV5-8; j_call: TRBJ1-3; cdr3_nt: TGTGCCAGCAGCCTTGGAGGGGCAGATGGAAACACCATATATTTT; cdr3_aa: CASSLGGADGNTIYF